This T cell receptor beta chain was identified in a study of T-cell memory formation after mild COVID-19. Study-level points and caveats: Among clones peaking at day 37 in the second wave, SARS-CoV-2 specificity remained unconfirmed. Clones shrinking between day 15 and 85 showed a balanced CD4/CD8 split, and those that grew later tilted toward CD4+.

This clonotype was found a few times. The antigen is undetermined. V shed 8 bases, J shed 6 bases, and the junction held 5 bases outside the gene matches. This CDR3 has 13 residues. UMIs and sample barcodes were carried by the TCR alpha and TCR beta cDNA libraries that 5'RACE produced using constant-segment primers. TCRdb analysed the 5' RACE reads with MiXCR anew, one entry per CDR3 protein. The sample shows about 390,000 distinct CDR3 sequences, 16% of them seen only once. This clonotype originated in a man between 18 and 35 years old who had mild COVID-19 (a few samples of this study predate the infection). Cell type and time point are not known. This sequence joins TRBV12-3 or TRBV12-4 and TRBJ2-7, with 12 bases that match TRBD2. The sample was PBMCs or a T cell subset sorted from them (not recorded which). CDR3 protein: CASSGLAGLEQYF. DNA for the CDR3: TGTGCCAGCTCTGGACTAGCGGGGCTCGAGCAGTACTTC.